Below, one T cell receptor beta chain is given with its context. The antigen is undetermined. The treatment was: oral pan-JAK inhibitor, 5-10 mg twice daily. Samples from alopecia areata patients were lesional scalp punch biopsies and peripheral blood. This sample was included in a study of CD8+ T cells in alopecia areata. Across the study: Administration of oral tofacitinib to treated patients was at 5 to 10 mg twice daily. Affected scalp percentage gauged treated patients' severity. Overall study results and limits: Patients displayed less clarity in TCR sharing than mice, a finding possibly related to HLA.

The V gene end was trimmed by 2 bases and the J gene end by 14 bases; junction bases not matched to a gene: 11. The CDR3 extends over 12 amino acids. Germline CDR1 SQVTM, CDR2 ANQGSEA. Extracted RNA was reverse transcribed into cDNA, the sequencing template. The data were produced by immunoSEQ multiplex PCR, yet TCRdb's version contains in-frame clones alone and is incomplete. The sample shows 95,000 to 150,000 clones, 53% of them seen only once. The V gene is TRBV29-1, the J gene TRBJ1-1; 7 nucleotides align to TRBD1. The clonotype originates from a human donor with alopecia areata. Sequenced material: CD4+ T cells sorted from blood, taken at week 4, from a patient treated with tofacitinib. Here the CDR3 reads CSVEKGAGVSFF. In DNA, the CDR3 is TGCAGCGTTGAAAAGGGGGCGGGCGTATCGTTCTTT.